The 24 T cell receptor beta chains presented below share a single source sample, sequenced in a study of T cell changes during pregnancy in multiple sclerosis. Sequencing used immunoSEQ multiplex PCR; TCRdb keeps in-frame clones, though not all of them. Of about 53,000 clones listed, around 90% are singletons. The source was peripheral blood, collected after pregnancy. The receptors shown here come from a female donor in good health, enrolled as a control in a pregnancy study.

The chain uses TRBV6-5 and TRBJ2-1; the match to TRBD2 covers 8 bases. The CDR3 sequence is 12 residues long. Germline-derived CDR1 and CDR2 are MNHEY and SVGAGI. The CDR3, as DNA: TGTGCGACCGGGAGGGATGTAGGTGAGCAGTTCTTC. This codes for CATGRDVGEQFF.

The gene calls are TRBV10-1 and TRBJ2-3, with TRBD2 matching over 8 bases. Germline values: CDR1 WNHNN, CDR2 SYGVQD (reference sequence). V was pared by 6 bases and J by 2 bases, with 7 bases of the junction left unmatched. The CDR3 spans 15 residues. The CDR3 reads CASSVREGHTDTQYF. CDR3 in DNA: TGCGCCAGCAGCGTCCGGGAGGGCCACACAGATACGCAGTATTTT.

V usage is TRBV6-6 and J usage is TRBJ1-3; D unclear. The germline gives CDR1 MNHNY, CDR2 SVGAGI (reference sequence). The CDR3 has 14 amino acids. Between the trimmed V and J ends, which lost 0 bases and 0 bases, there was a span of 3 bases. The CDR3 region is CASSYSLSGNTIYF. The DNA for the CDR3 is TGTGCCAGCAGTTACTCTCTCTCTGGAAACACCATATATTTT.

This chain links TRBV27 with TRBJ2-7, with a weak D call TRBD1 (5 bases). CDR1 and CDR2 (germline): MNHEY, SMNVEV (reference sequence). This CDR3 has 14 residues. Deletions cut 4 bases from V and 4 bases from J, with 14 bases between. The DNA of the CDR3 is TGTGCCAGCAGTTCCCCTCGGACACGTTACGAGCAGTACTTC. It specifies CASSSPRTRYEQYF.

This chain joins TRBV6-6 and TRBJ1-1, with TRBD1 matching over 7 bases. CDR3 length: 15 amino acids. Germline trimming cut 2 bases from V and 2 bases from J; bases unmatched to any gene: 5. CDR1 MNHNY and CDR2 SVGAGI come from the germline V gene (reference sequence). DNA of the CDR3: TGTGCCAGCAGTTACAAGGGGGCAGGAAACACTGAAGCTTTCTTT. Its translation: CASSYKGAGNTEAFF.

The V gene is TRBV4-2, the J gene TRBJ2-1; tentatively, D is TRBD2 (5 bases). CDR3 length: 14 amino acids. V dropped 4 bases and J dropped 9 bases, with 16 bases sitting between them. The germline gives CDR1 LGHNA, CDR2 YNFKEQ. In DNA, the CDR3 is TGTGCCAGCAGCCGGACTCTAGCTGCTGGTGAGCAGTTCTTC. It specifies CASSRTLAAGEQFF.

The chain joins TRBV28 to TRBJ2-7; no clear D gene. CDR3 length equals 12 residues. Trimming cost V 5 bases and J 7 bases, with 12 bases left between them. The germline CDR1 and CDR2 sequences are MDHEN and SYDVKM. CDR3 protein: CASSHPEWEQYF. CDR3 sequence (DNA): TGTGCCAGCAGTCATCCCGAGTGGGAGCAGTACTTC.

This clone turned up a few times. This chain links TRBV15 with TRBJ1-4; the match to TRBD1 covers 11 bases. Germline CDR1 reads LNHNV; CDR2 reads YYDKDF (reference sequence). The CDR3 is 14 amino acids. The V and J ends lost 5 bases and 8 bases, in that order; junction bases with no gene match: 4. The CDR3, as DNA: TGTGCCACCAGCCTCGGGACAGGGGGAGAAAAACTGTTTTTT. Translation: CATSLGTGGEKLFF.

This clone was detected once. V usage is TRBV4-3 and J usage is TRBJ2-7; D is perhaps TRBD2 (5 bases). The CDR3 contains 15 residues. Germline values: CDR1 LGHNA, CDR2 YSLEER. The V end lost 4 bases, the J end lost 2 bases, and 15 bases lay between the germline ends. The chain's CDR3 is CASSPTRTATYEQYF. DNA for the CDR3: TGCGCCAGCAGCCCAACCCGGACTGCAACCTACGAGCAGTACTTC.

The chain carries TRBV19 and TRBJ1-1; unclear D gene. The CDR3 is made up of 15 amino acids. V lost 0 bases and J 0 bases, leaving 8 bases between the germline ends. Germline V gene lookup returns CDR1 LNHDA and CDR2 SQIVND (reference sequence). CDR3 loop: CASSIERHMNTEAFF. The CDR3 DNA reads TGTGCCAGTAGTATAGAGCGGCACATGAACACTGAAGCTTTCTTT.

The gene calls are TRBV28 and TRBJ2-4, with D possibly TRBD2 on 6 matching bases. V was clipped by 3 bases and J by 3 bases, with 12 bases between them. The CDR3 runs 15 residues. Germline assignment: CDR1 MDHEN and CDR2 SYDVKM. The CDR3 DNA is TGTGCCAGCAGTTTTAACGGGGGAGACAAAAACATTCAGTACTTC. This sequence encodes CASSFNGGDKNIQYF.

The rearrangement links TRBV7-6 to TRBJ1-1, with 10 bases identical to TRBD1. Germline trimming cut 4 bases from V and 6 bases from J; bases unmatched to any gene: 14. Germline loops: CDR1 SGHVS, CDR2 FNYEAQ. This CDR3 is built from 17 residues. The CDR3 loop reads CASSSRQGGDRGAEAFF. In DNA form, the CDR3 reads TGTGCCAGCAGCTCTCGGCAAGGGGGGGACAGGGGTGCTGAAGCTTTCTTT.

This chain connects TRBV7-3 to TRBJ2-5; 9 bases line up with TRBD2. The ends lost 1 base at V and 5 bases at J; junction bases unmatched: 5. This CDR3 contains 15 residues. The V gene's germline CDR1 is SGHTA and CDR2 FQGTGA. CDR3 in amino acids: CASSLIGGRGETQYF. The CDR3 bases are TGTGCCAGCAGCTTAATCGGCGGGAGGGGCGAGACCCAGTACTTC.

Remarks on this clone: This sample includes further DNA sequences coding for the same CDR3. The chain has TRBV27 and TRBJ1-2; tentatively, D is TRBD1 (5 bases). V was clipped by 2 bases and J by 0 bases, with 7 bases between them. Germline lookup yields CDR1 MNHEY and CDR2 SMNVEV (reference sequence). CDR3 length: 14 amino acids. CDR3 bases: TGTGCCAGCAGTTTAAGCAGGGCTAACTATGGCTACACCTTC. As protein: CASSLSRANYGYTF.

The count of this clone is one. The rearrangement joins TRBV10-2 to TRBJ2-3; D remains unclear. Trimming took off 4 bases at V and 5 bases at J, with 10 bases between the two ends. The CDR3 contains 13 residues. Germline V gene sequence: CDR1 WSHSY, CDR2 SAAADI. The CDR3 reads CASSVPGLDTQYF. The DNA of the CDR3 is TGCGCCAGCAGTGTCCCAGGCCTAGATACGCAGTATTTT.

V usage is TRBV19 and J usage is TRBJ2-2; TRBD2 agrees at 10 bases. Germline V CDR1 and CDR2: LNHDA, SQIVND (reference sequence). The CDR3 is 16 residues long. V dropped 6 bases and J dropped 0; count of bases not matched to a gene: 4. CDR3 residues: CASRDLAGANTGELFF. The CDR3 DNA reads TGTGCCAGTAGGGATCTAGCGGGAGCGAACACCGGGGAGCTGTTTTTT.

CDR3: CASSVRIGGNTGELFF. In nucleotides, the CDR3 is TGTGCCAGCAGCGTAAGGATCGGGGGGAACACCGGGGAGCTGTTTTTT. V usage is TRBV9 and J usage is TRBJ2-2; tentative D call: TRBD2 (6 bases). The CDR3 length is 16 residues. Trimming took 1 base from V and 1 from J, leaving 11 bases between them. In germline, CDR1 is SGDLS, CDR2 YYNGEE.

The chain carries TRBV4-1 and TRBJ1-2; D perhaps matches TRBD1 (6 bases). Germline V gene sequence: CDR1 MGHRA, CDR2 YSYEKL. V was pared by 0 bases and J by 4 bases, with 15 bases between. CDR3 length: 16 amino acids. The CDR3 spells CASSQDRGGRGYGYTF. The CDR3 coding sequence is TGCGCCAGCAGCCAAGATCGGGGGGGCCGGGGCTATGGCTACACCTTC.

The chain has TRBV7-9 and TRBJ2-7; D remains unclear. The germline V gene has CDR1 SEHNR and CDR2 FQNEAQ (reference sequence). The CDR3 is 14 amino acids. Trimming left V 5 bases short and J 3 bases short, with 14 bases between. The CDR3 loop reads CASSPLGRGYEQYF. The CDR3 DNA reads as TGTGCCAGCAGCCCGCTAGGCAGAGGCTACGAGCAGTACTTC. Using reference TRBV7-9 and TRBJ2-7 for the parts outside the CDR3, the full variable domain is DTGVSQNPRHKITKRGQNVTFRCDPISEHNRLYWYRQTLGQGPEFLTYFQNEAQLEKSRLLSDRFSAERPKGSFSTLEIQRTEQGDSAMYLCASSPLGRGYEQYFGPGTRLTVT.

The DNA of the CDR3 is TGTGCCAGCAGCGTAGCCGGGGGTCGGGGTGAAAAACTGTTTTTT. It specifies CASSVAGGRGEKLFF. V usage is TRBV9 and J usage is TRBJ1-4, with a weak D call TRBD1 (5 bases). V lost 0 bases, J lost 7 bases, and 13 bases lay in between. Germline V gene lookup returns CDR1 SGDLS and CDR2 YYNGEE. CDR3 size: 15 residues.

The J gene is TRBJ2-7, the V gene TRBV27; weak D call: TRBD1 (5 bases). Germline loops: CDR1 MNHEY, CDR2 SMNVEV (reference sequence). V lost 0 bases and J lost 2, with 8 bases in between. The CDR3 covers 14 residues. CDR3 bases: TGTGCCAGCAGTTTATCGTGGGGCCCCTACGAGCAGTACTTC. Translation gives CASSLSWGPYEQYF.

This chain links TRBV29-1 with TRBJ2-7; unclear D gene. V dropped 4 bases and J dropped 3 bases, with 10 bases sitting between them. The CDR3 extends over 12 amino acids. Germline CDR1 SQVTM, CDR2 ANQGSEA. The CDR3 DNA is TGCAGCGTTGGGGCAGCTCGCTACGAGCAGTACTTC. It encodes CSVGAARYEQYF.

V usage is TRBV4-1 and J usage is TRBJ2-7; 10 nucleotides match TRBD2. The CDR3 has 16 amino acids. The germline V gene encodes CDR1 MGHRA and CDR2 YSYEKL. Trimming took 1 base from V and 6 from J; bases not matched to a gene: 9. The CDR3 DNA is TGCGCCAGCAGCCAAGGGGTTTGGGCTAGCGGGAGCGAGCAGTACTTC. It translates to CASSQGVWASGSEQYF.

This clone was seen just once. The V call is TRBV11-1, the J call TRBJ2-7; D may be TRBD1 (6 bases). V was cut by 5 bases and J by 0 bases, with 14 bases left in between. The CDR3 is made up of 15 amino acids. Germline loops: CDR1 SGHAT, CDR2 FQDESV (reference sequence). The CDR3 nucleotides are TGTGCCAGCAGCGCAAACAGGGCCCTCTCCTACGAGCAGTACTTC. Its protein product is CASSANRALSYEQYF.